This T cell receptor (beta chain) appears in the sequencing data of a study of radiation and T cells in renal cell carcinoma. Regarding time point: blood 4 weeks post-SBRT, at nephrectomy. Treatment meaning: 15 Gy SBRT to primary tumor, nephrectomy 4 weeks later. Trimming shortened V by 4 bases and J by 0 bases, and 8 bases separated the two germline ends. The germline V gene has CDR1 SGHTA and CDR2 FQGTGA. The CDR3 has 14 residues. Study findings and constraints: From baseline, blood top tumor clonotypes peaked at 2 weeks post-radiation.

The assay was immunoSEQ multiplex PCR, and TCRdb's table has in-frame clones only and misses some. The sample has some 78,000 clones, roughly nine tenths seen once. This clone was detected only a few times. The antigen remains unidentified. The source was blood, collected from a patient whose treatment included radiotherapy and nephrectomy. This rearrangement joins TRBV7-3 to TRBJ2-3; a weak D match, TRBD2 (6 bases). This sequence originates from a woman in her seventies with renal cell carcinoma. The CDR3 sequence: CASSSGLSTDTQYF. The CDR3 DNA reads as TGTGCCAGCAGCTCGGGACTTAGCACAGATACGCAGTATTTT.